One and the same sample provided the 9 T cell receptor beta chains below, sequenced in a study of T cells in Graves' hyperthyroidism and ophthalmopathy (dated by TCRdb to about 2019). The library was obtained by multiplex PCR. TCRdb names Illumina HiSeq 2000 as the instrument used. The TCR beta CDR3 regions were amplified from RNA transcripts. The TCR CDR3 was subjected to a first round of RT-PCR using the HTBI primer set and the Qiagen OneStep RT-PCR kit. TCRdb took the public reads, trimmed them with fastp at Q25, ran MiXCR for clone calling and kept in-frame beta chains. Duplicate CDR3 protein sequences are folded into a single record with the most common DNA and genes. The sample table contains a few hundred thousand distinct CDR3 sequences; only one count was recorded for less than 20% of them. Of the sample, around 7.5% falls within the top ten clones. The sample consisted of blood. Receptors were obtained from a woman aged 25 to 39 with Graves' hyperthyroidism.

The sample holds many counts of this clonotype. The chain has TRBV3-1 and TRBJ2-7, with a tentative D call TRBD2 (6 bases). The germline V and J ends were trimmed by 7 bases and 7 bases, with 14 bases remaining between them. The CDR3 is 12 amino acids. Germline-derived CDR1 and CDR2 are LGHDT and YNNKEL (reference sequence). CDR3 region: CASTAEGREQYF. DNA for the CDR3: TGTGCCAGCACCGCGGAGGGGCGTGAGCAGTACTTC.

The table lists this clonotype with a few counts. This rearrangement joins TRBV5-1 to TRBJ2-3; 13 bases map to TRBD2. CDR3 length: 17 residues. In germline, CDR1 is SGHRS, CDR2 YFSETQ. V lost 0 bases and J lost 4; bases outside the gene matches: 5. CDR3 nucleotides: TGCGCCAGCAGCTTGGCCCGACTAGCGGGAGGTGCAGATACGCAGTATTTT. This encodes CASSLARLAGGADTQYF. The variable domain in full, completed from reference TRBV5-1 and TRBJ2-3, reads KAGVTQTPRYLIKTRGQQVTLSCSPISGHRSVSWYQQTPGQGLQFLFEYFSETQRNKGNFPGRFSGRQFSNSRSEMNVSTLELGDSALYLCASSLARLAGGADTQYFGPGTRLTVL.

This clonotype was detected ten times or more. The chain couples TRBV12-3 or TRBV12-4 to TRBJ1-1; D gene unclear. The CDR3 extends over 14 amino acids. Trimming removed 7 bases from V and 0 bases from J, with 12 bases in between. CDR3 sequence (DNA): TGTGCCAGCAATCTCTTGGGCGTGAACACTGAAGCTTTCTTT. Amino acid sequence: CASNLLGVNTEAFF.

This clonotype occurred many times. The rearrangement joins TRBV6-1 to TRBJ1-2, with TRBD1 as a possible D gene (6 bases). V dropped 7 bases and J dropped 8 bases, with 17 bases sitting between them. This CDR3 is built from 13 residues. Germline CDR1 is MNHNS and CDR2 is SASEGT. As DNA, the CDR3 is TGTGCCAGCAACGTTGTGGGGGGCGCAGGCTACACCTTC. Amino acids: CASNVVGGAGYTF.

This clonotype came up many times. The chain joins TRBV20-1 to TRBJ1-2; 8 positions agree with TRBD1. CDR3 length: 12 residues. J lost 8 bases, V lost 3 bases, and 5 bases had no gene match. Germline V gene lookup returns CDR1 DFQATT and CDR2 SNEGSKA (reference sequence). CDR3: CSASETGDGYTF. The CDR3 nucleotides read TGCAGTGCTAGCGAGACAGGGGACGGCTACACCTTC.

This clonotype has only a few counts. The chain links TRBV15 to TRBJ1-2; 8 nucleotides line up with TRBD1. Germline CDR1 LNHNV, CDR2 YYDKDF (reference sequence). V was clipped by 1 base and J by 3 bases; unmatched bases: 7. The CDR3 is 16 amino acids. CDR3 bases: TGTGCCACCAGCAGAGTACGACAGGGGCCATACTATGGCTACACCTTC. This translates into CATSRVRQGPYYGYTF.

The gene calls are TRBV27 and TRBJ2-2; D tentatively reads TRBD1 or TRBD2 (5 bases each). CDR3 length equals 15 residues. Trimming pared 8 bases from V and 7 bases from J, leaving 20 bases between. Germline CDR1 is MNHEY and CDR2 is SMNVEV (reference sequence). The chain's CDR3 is CASQLNRGVGGELFF. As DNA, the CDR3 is TGTGCCAGCCAACTAAACCGAGGGGTTGGCGGGGAGCTGTTTTTT.

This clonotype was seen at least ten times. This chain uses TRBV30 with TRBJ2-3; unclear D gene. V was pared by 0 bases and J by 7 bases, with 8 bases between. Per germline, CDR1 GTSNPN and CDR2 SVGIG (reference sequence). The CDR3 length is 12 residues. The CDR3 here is CAWSVLMNTQYF. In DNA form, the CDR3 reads TGTGCCTGGAGTGTACTTATGAATACGCAGTATTTT.

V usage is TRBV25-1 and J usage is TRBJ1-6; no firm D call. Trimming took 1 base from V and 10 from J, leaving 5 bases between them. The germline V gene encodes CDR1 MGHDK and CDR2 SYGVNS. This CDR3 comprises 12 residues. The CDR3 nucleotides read TGTGCCAGCAGTGAATTTGACTCACCCCTCCACTTT. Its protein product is CASSEFDSPLHF.